This T cell receptor beta chain was identified in a study of T-cell reconstitution after alpha-beta-depleted transplantation in children. Overall study results and limits: High day-60 TCRbeta diversity in some patients came from surviving recipient T cells and thymic progenitors. The study reportedly traced alpha-beta T cells about two months after transplant to several hundred expanded graft clones. Counts and diversity of T cells one year after transplant came mostly from newly produced T cells.

The V end was cut by 7 bases, the J end by 6 bases, with 20 bases between. Germline V gene data show CDR1 as SGHRS and CDR2 as YFSETQ. This CDR3 has 14 residues. The table lists this clonotype with a few counts. Its specificity is unknown. Unique molecular identifiers featured in how the TCRbeta library was prepared. TCRdb called the PCR reads again in MiXCR, with one record for every CDR3 protein. The sample shows about 900,000 distinct CDR3 sequences, roughly 29% of them seen only once. The chain carries TRBV5-1 and TRBJ2-7, with a possible D match to TRBD2 (6 bases). The receptor was isolated from a boy younger than two who had a stem cell transplant for SCID, so the T cells may come from the graft donor. Sequenced here: PBMCs, mostly from graft donor cells, sampled 360 days after TCRalphabeta/CD19-depleted stem cell transplant. The CDR3 sequence: CASSLFGGVGEQYF. In DNA, the CDR3 is TGCGCCAGCTCTTTGTTCGGGGGTGTAGGCGAGCAGTACTTC. The full variable domain, rest sourced from reference TRBV5-1 and TRBJ2-7, is KAGVTQTPRYLIKTRGQQVTLSCSPISGHRSVSWYQQTPGQGLQFLFEYFSETQRNKGNFPGRFSGRQFSNSRSEMNVSTLELGDSALYLCASSLFGGVGEQYFGPGTRLTVT.